What follows is one T cell receptor beta chain and its context. These data originate in a study of blood T cells in healthy people across ages. This CDR3 region has 14 residues. Trimming took 1 base from V and 0 from J, leaving 6 bases between them. The germline CDR1 and CDR2 sequences are MGHRA and YSYEKL. The authors ran a second PCR of about 6 to 11 cycles using a sample-barcoded 5' primer and a J-beta primer mix. TCRdb passed the 5' RACE reads through MiXCR, listing each CDR3 protein once. This table has 500,000 to 550,000 distinct CDR3 sequences, 24% appearing once. The same data also went into a second study, on T cells of mothers and their children. As that study records: There were over 9 million TCR beta CDR3 reads from each mother and several million from each child.

The sequence was obtained from a boy under 18 in good health. The chain is built from TRBV4-1 and TRBJ1-1; D gene uncertain. The sample comprised blood. CDR3 region: CASSQGPLNTEAFF. CDR3 sequence (DNA): TGCGCCAGCAGCCAAGGTCCCCTGAACACTGAAGCTTTCTTT.